This paragraph reports one T cell receptor (beta chain). The data were taken from a study of technical replicates of blood from a few donors. Measured with immunoSEQ multiplex PCR; TCRdb has only the in-frame clones, and not every one. The sample records more than 90,000 clones, around 95% being singletons. Trimming shortened V by 2 bases and J by 5 bases, and 16 bases separated the two germline ends. The germline V gene encodes CDR1 SGHRS and CDR2 YFSETQ. The CDR3 has 15 residues. This clonotype originated in a human donor in good health. Source material: T cells isolated from PBMCs. The gene calls are TRBV5-1 and TRBJ2-5, with a possible D match to TRBD2 (5 bases). CDR3 residues: CASSLGFPGSETQYF. CDR3 DNA sequence: TGCGCCAGCAGCTTAGGGTTTCCGGGATCGGAGACCCAGTACTTC. Full variable domain (outside the CDR3, taken from reference TRBV5-1 and TRBJ2-5): KAGVTQTPRYLIKTRGQQVTLSCSPISGHRSVSWYQQTPGQGLQFLFEYFSETQRNKGNFPGRFSGRQFSNSRSEMNVSTLELGDSALYLCASSLGFPGSETQYFGPGTRLLVL.